The 27 T cell receptor beta chains presented below share a single source sample, sequenced in a study of response to subunit inactivated influenza vaccine. TCRdb reprocessed the RT-PCR reads via MiXCR and lists one record per CDR3 protein. Of a few hundred thousand distinct CDR3 sequences listed, about 10% are singletons. The same specimen was also included in a second study, on T cells expressing NK-cell markers. According to that study: TCR beta cDNA was generated via 5'RACE template switching incorporating UMIs.

This specimen was PBMCs from blood, taken on the day of vaccination. All receptors derive from a man aged 50 to 59 who received an inactivated influenza vaccine.

The genes are TRBV18 and TRBJ2-5; TRBD1 agrees at 9 bases. Germline CDR1 KGHSH, CDR2 LQKENI. The CDR3 sequence is 12 residues long. J gave up 9 bases and V 4 bases, and 3 bases lay outside the gene matches. The CDR3 loop is CASSRDRGSQYF. Here the CDR3 DNA reads TGTGCCAGCTCACGAGACAGGGGGTCCCAGTACTTC.

The chain carries TRBV7-8 and TRBJ1-2; D is possibly TRBD1 (5 bases). This CDR3 is 15 amino acids long. Trimming cost V 5 bases and J 4 bases, with 17 bases left between them. CDR1 and CDR2 (germline): SGHVS, FQNEAQ. The CDR3 DNA sequence: TGTGCCAGCAGCGAGTGGTCGCAGGGAACCTATGGCTACACCTTC. Its translation is CASSEWSQGTYGYTF.

This clonotype was seen a few times. V is TRBV10-3 and J is TRBJ2-7; D might be TRBD2 (5 bases). Germline V lookup: CDR1 ENHRY, CDR2 SYGVKD. The CDR3 length is 14 residues. Deletions cut 4 bases from V and 3 bases from J, with 13 bases between. CDR3 in amino acids: CAISVQRHSYEQYF. The CDR3 DNA reads TGTGCCATCAGTGTGCAGCGGCATAGCTACGAGCAGTACTTC.

This clonotype has only a few counts. V usage is TRBV6-2 or TRBV6-3 and J usage is TRBJ2-1, with TRBD1 matching 7 bases. Trimming cost V 2 bases and J 2 bases; bases outside gene matches: 6. The CDR3 contains 16 residues. Germline V lookup: CDR1 MNHEY, CDR2 SVGEGT. The CDR3 region has the DNA TGTGCCAGCAGTTACAACGGACAGGACCCCTACAATGAGCAGTTCTTC. Amino acids: CASSYNGQDPYNEQFF.

This chain uses TRBV10-2 with TRBJ2-5, with D possibly matching TRBD2 (6 bases). Trimming left V 7 bases short and J 4 bases short, with 16 bases between. Per the germline V gene, CDR1 is WSHSY and CDR2 is SAAADI. The CDR3 totals 14 residues. CDR3 sequence reads: CASMPEGGGETQYF. CDR3 coding DNA: TGCGCCAGCATGCCGGAGGGTGGAGGAGAGACCCAGTACTTC.

The V and J genes are TRBV20-1 and TRBJ2-7; the D gene is possibly TRBD2 (5 bases). Germline-derived CDR1 and CDR2 are DFQATT and SNEGSKA (reference sequence). Trimming removed 4 bases at V and 3 bases at J, with 13 bases between. This CDR3 has 13 amino acids. CDR3 DNA sequence: TGCAGTGCTAAGCGGCAGGAGAACTACGAGCAGTACGTC. Protein sequence: CSAKRQENYEQYV.

The V call is TRBV20-1, the J call TRBJ2-3; 12 bases line up with TRBD2. The CDR3 consists of 15 residues. Trimming took 4 bases from V and 0 from J; bases not matched to a gene: 2. The germline V gene has CDR1 DFQATT and CDR2 SNEGSKA (reference sequence). CDR3 protein: CSATGLAGSTDTQYF. CDR3 sequence (DNA): TGCAGTGCTACCGGACTAGCGGGGAGCACAGATACGCAGTATTTT.

A few counts support this clonotype. The chain carries TRBV20-1 and TRBJ2-5; 8 bases map to TRBD2. The junction had 2 bases not matched to a gene; V was cut back by 0 bases and J by 2 bases. Germline lookup yields CDR1 DFQATT and CDR2 SNEGSKA (reference sequence). This CDR3 comprises 14 residues. In DNA form, the CDR3 reads TGCAGTGCTAGAGAGGTAGCGGGGCAAGAGACCCAGTACTTC. Protein: CSAREVAGQETQYF.

CDR3 in amino acids: CSARDGLAGGLDNEQFF. CDR3 DNA: TGCAGTGCTAGAGATGGGCTAGCGGGAGGTTTAGACAATGAGCAGTTCTTC. The chain employs TRBV20-1 and TRBJ2-1; 11 bases align to TRBD2. V dropped 0 bases and J dropped 5; count of bases not matched to a gene: 9. This CDR3 comprises 17 residues. In germline, CDR1 is DFQATT, CDR2 SNEGSKA (reference sequence).

This chain connects TRBV6-2 or TRBV6-3 to TRBJ2-5; 7 nucleotides line up with TRBD1. The CDR3 runs to 16 residues. From germline, CDR1 is MNHEY and CDR2 SVGEGT. V shed 3 bases, J shed 2 bases, and the junction held 9 bases outside the gene matches. CDR3 sequence reads: CASSYIDRAPQETQYF. CDR3 nucleotide sequence: TGTGCCAGCAGTTATATCGACAGGGCGCCACAAGAGACCCAGTACTTC.

This clonotype occurred a few times. This chain joins TRBV11-2 and TRBJ2-1; perhaps TRBD2 as D (5 bases). V was trimmed by 5 bases and J by 12 bases, leaving 29 bases between them. The CDR3 covers 17 residues. The germline CDR1 and CDR2 sequences are SGHAT and FQNNGV. The CDR3 DNA is TGTGCCAGCAGCCCCCAATCCGGCAGACGAGACCGCCGGGGGCAGTTCTTC. Translation gives CASSPQSGRRDRRGQFF.

This clonotype occurred many times. CDR3 in amino acids: CSASPSSPTDTQYF. DNA for the CDR3: TGCAGTGCTAGCCCCTCCAGCCCCACAGATACGCAGTATTTT. The chain links TRBV20-1 to TRBJ2-3; no reliable D call. CDR1 DFQATT and CDR2 SNEGSKA come from the germline V gene (reference sequence). CDR3 length: 14 residues. V lost 3 bases and J 2 bases, leaving 12 bases between the germline ends.

As to this clonotype: One base away lies a much larger clone, so this may be a sequencing read error. The V call is TRBV29-1, the J call TRBJ2-1; TRBD1 matches 7 bases. Germline lookup yields CDR1 SQVTM and CDR2 ANQGSEA. J was trimmed by 5 bases and V by 7 bases; bases with no gene match: 11. The CDR3 runs 14 residues. The CDR3 protein is CSDFDRVPDNEQFF. As DNA, the CDR3 is TGCAGCGACTTCGACAGGGTCCCCGACAATGAGCAGTTCTTC.

This clonotype was observed a few times. The chain has TRBV5-1 and TRBJ1-5; 7 nucleotides align to TRBD1. This CDR3 is 15 amino acids long. Looked up from germline, CDR1 is SGHRS and CDR2 is YFSETQ. J lost 2 bases, V lost 6 bases, and 8 bases had no gene match. CDR3 sequence (DNA): TGCGCCAGCAAACCCCTGACAGGGCGCAATCAGCCCCAGCATTTT. Encoded protein: CASKPLTGRNQPQHF.

The sample holds many counts of this clonotype. The chain recombines TRBV2 with TRBJ1-5; TRBD1 is a possible D gene (5 bases). The germline V gene has CDR1 SNHLY and CDR2 FYNNEI. Trimming pared 6 bases from V and 5 bases from J, leaving 11 bases between. The CDR3 consists of 13 residues. The CDR3: CASSRDGYQPQHF. The DNA of the CDR3 is TGTGCCAGCAGCCGGGACGGCTATCAGCCCCAGCATTTT.

This clonotype was seen a handful of times. The chain joins TRBV7-8 to TRBJ2-7; D not certain. Germline V CDR1 and CDR2: SGHVS, FQNEAQ. The V end was cut by 7 bases, the J end by 3 bases, with 16 bases between. This CDR3 has 14 residues. CDR3 coding DNA: TGTGCCAGCATCCCTGGTGGAGTTTTCTACGAGCAGTACTTC. Protein product: CASIPGGVFYEQYF.

In its sample, this clonotype was seen a few times. V usage is TRBV5-6 and J usage is TRBJ2-3, with 9 bases lining up with TRBD1. From germline, CDR1 is SGHDT and CDR2 YYEEEE. The V and J ends lost 9 bases and 5 bases, in that order; junction bases with no gene match: 7. There are 13 residues in the CDR3. The CDR3 DNA is TGTGCCACCAGGACAGGGGCAGGAGATACGCAGTATTTT. Translation: CATRTGAGDTQYF.

With respect to this clonotype: Relative to the germline gene, one junction end is altered; a read error may explain this. The V call is TRBV20-1, the J call TRBJ1-2; D gene uncertain. Germline V CDR1 and CDR2: DFQATT, SNEGSKA (reference sequence). The CDR3 sequence is 11 residues long. CDR3 residues: CSASGSYCYTF. The CDR3 DNA is TGCAGTGCTAGTGGCAGCTATTGCTACACCTTC.

This clonotype came up a few times. The genes are TRBV5-5 and TRBJ1-4, with D possibly being TRBD1 (6 bases). V lost 4 bases and J lost 2, with 15 bases in between. The CDR3 consists of 16 residues. The V gene's germline CDR1 is SGHKS and CDR2 YYEKEE (reference sequence). The DNA of the CDR3 is TGTGCCAGCAGCACCGGACAGTACGGTACTAATGAAAAACTGTTTTTT. As protein: CASSTGQYGTNEKLFF.

J is TRBJ2-5 and V is TRBV20-1, with TRBD2 as a possible D gene (5 bases). Per germline, CDR1 DFQATT and CDR2 SNEGSKA (reference sequence). V lost 5 bases and J 5 bases, leaving 9 bases between the germline ends. This CDR3 is 11 amino acids long. The CDR3 nucleotides read TGCAGTGCTGCCGGGATGGAGACCCAGTACTTC. It is translated as CSAAGMETQYF.

This chain joins TRBV12-3 or TRBV12-4 and TRBJ1-6; 7 nucleotides line up with TRBD1. J was trimmed by 7 bases and V by 5 bases; bases with no gene match: 8. CDR3 size: 15 residues. CDR3 nucleotide sequence: TGTGCCAGCAGTGCAGACAGGGTGGGGAATTCACCCCTCCACTTT. Its translation: CASSADRVGNSPLHF.

The chain uses TRBV7-2 and TRBJ1-2; D is unclear. CDR1 and CDR2 from the germline V gene are SGHTA and FQGNSA. The CDR3 has 13 amino acids. Trimming shortened V by 5 bases and J by 5 bases, and 12 bases separated the two germline ends. The CDR3 loop reads CASSPEVLYGYTF. DNA for the CDR3: TGTGCCAGCAGCCCCGAGGTTCTTTATGGCTACACCTTC.

This chain joins TRBV9 and TRBJ2-7, with TRBD1 matching 10 bases. Germline CDR1 SGDLS, CDR2 YYNGEE. CDR3 length: 15 residues. V lost 4 bases, J lost 4 bases, and 8 bases stayed unmatched. The CDR3 region is CASSLRQGAKYEQYF. The DNA for the CDR3 is TGTGCCAGCAGCTTGAGACAGGGGGCAAAGTACGAGCAGTACTTC. The full variable domain, in which reference TRBV9 and TRBJ2-7 provide the parts outside the CDR3, is DSGVTQTPKHLITATGQRVTLRCSPRSGDLSVYWYQQSLDQGLQFLIQYYNGEERAKGNILERFSAQQFPDLHSELNLSSLELGDSALYFCASSLRQGAKYEQYFGPGTRLTVT.

This clonotype was observed many times. This chain links TRBV20-1 with TRBJ2-4; no firm D call. CDR1 and CDR2 (germline): DFQATT, SNEGSKA (reference sequence). This CDR3 comprises 13 residues. Trimming pared 1 base from V and 0 bases from J, leaving 4 bases between. CDR3 residues: CSARVGAKNIQYF. CDR3 nucleotides: TGCAGTGCTAGAGTAGGAGCCAAAAACATTCAGTACTTC.

This chain joins TRBV7-9 and TRBJ2-1, with unresolved D. The germline V and J ends were trimmed by 5 bases and 5 bases, with 19 bases remaining between them. This CDR3 comprises 16 residues. CDR1 and CDR2 (germline): SEHNR, FQNEAQ (reference sequence). CDR3 protein: CASSPPGLILNNEQFF. The CDR3 coding sequence is TGTGCCAGCAGCCCCCCCGGGCTAATACTCAACAATGAGCAGTTCTTC.

This clonotype came up a few times. The chain carries TRBV19 and TRBJ1-1, with a possible D match to TRBD1 (6 bases). V lost 1 base and J 10 bases, leaving 10 bases between the germline ends. CDR1 is LNHDA and CDR2 is SQIVND in the germline V gene (reference sequence). This CDR3 contains 12 residues. CDR3 sequence (DNA): TGTGCCAGTAGTATAGCGGGGGGGCCAGCTTTCTTT. It yields the protein CASSIAGGPAFF.

The chain links TRBV11-2 to TRBJ2-5; TRBD1 matches at 7 bases. V shed 2 bases, J shed 7 bases, and the junction held 16 bases outside the gene matches. The CDR3 is 17 amino acids. Germline-derived CDR1 and CDR2 are SGHAT and FQNNGV. The CDR3 is CASSLTLGGDKVGTQYF. CDR3 nucleotides: TGTGCCAGCAGCTTAACGTTAGGGGGCGATAAGGTCGGGACCCAGTACTTC.